Each of the 4 T cell receptor beta chains below was sequenced from the same sample in a study of T cell responses to AZD1222 COVID-19 vaccine (dated by TCRdb to the early 2020s). The time point label, read with the paper, signifies: about 28 days (+/-7) after the second vaccine dose. What the treatment or condition label conveys for this sample: meningococcal conjugate vaccine given as trial control. Libraries came from the immunoSEQ multiplex PCR assay. TCRdb retrieved this table from immuneACCESS and kept in-frame rearrangements only. Not all clones are present; in checked studies, unresolved V genes account for under half, and no reason is known for the remainder. This sample is represented by 120,000 to 150,000 clones; nearly 90% of them were singletons. 5% to 5.5% of the sample comes from the top ten. Sequences were derived from peripheral blood, sampled 28 days after the second dose of the MenACWY control vaccine. These receptors were collected from an adult who received the MenACWY meningococcal vaccine as a control.

V gene TRBV11-3 combines with J gene TRBJ1-1, with a possible D match to TRBD1 (5 bases). In germline, CDR1 is SGHNT, CDR2 YENEEA. The CDR3 contains 14 residues. V shed 2 bases and J shed 1 base, with 8 bases lying between them. The CDR3 loop reads CASSLLGTNTEAFF. As DNA, the CDR3 is TGTGCCAGCAGCTTATTAGGGACGAACACTGAAGCTTTCTTT. Drawing the rest from reference TRBV11-3 and TRBJ1-1, the complete variable domain is EAGVVQSPRYKIIEKKQPVAFWCNPISGHNTLYWYLQNLGQGPELLIRYENEEAVDDSQLPKDRFSAERLKGVDSTLKIQPAELGDSAVYLCASSLLGTNTEAFFGQGTRLTVV.

The chain is built from TRBV14 and TRBJ1-1; no definite D call. The CDR3 length is 15 residues. Germline CDR1 reads SGHDN; CDR2 reads FVKESK. Trimming stripped 1 base from V and 3 bases from J, with 12 bases between. The CDR3 nucleotides are TGTGCCAGCAGCCAAGTAGAGGGTGGGGACACTGAAGCTTTCTTT. Translating gives CASSQVEGGDTEAFF.

The chain links TRBV5-6 to TRBJ1-1; D not certain. There are 17 residues in the CDR3. Germline-derived CDR1 and CDR2 are SGHDT and YYEEEE. Trimming shortened V by 0 bases and J by 2 bases, and 17 bases separated the two germline ends. The CDR3: CASSLGVYKSPNTEAFF. The CDR3 nucleotides read TGTGCCAGCAGCTTGGGGGTTTACAAATCTCCTAACACTGAAGCTTTCTTT.

The CDR3 DNA is TGTGCCAGCAGTTCCCGCCCGGGACAGAAGAACACTGAAGCTTTCTTT. Amino acids: CASSSRPGQKNTEAFF. The chain couples TRBV6-2 or TRBV6-3 to TRBJ1-1, with 7 bases that match TRBD1. J gave up 1 base and V 4 bases, and 9 bases lay outside the gene matches. The CDR3 contains 16 residues. Germline V gives CDR1 MNHEY, CDR2 SVGEGT.